This paragraph reports one TCR beta chain. Antigen: not known. The CDR3 spans 14 residues. CDR1 and CDR2 (germline): DFQATT, SNEGSKA (reference sequence). The V end lost 1 base, the J end lost 1 base, and 10 bases lay between the germline ends. The data were obtained in a study of CD8 T cells in Susac syndrome. Across the whole study: The sequenced Susac syndrome patients included about six who had clinically active disease and roughly eight who were in remission.

Findings of the study overall: In its TCR sequencing and HLA analysis, the study acknowledged that the number of individuals was relatively small. Repertoires of Susac syndrome CD4+ T cells lacked clonal expansion.

Random-hexamer reverse transcription was applied to about 0.5 to 1 ug RNA. TCRdb called the immunoSEQ multiplex PCR reads again in MiXCR, with one record for every CDR3 protein. This sample yields hundreds of thousands of distinct CDR3 sequences, of which 95% to 97% are seen a single time; about 0.1% belongs to the top ten. TEMRA cells were enriched by FACS, and CD4+ and CD8+ T cells were negatively isolated. The chain couples TRBV20-1 to TRBJ2-5, with D possibly being TRBD1 (6 bases). This sequence originates from a human donor with Susac syndrome. The sample consisted of CD4+ T cells from PBMCs. The CDR3 reads CSARAGTPQETQYF. CDR3 DNA: TGCAGTGCTAGAGCCGGGACACCCCAAGAGACCCAGTACTTC.